This TCR beta chain was identified during a study of cytomegalovirus exposure and HLA in healthy donors. The overall study: The 100 to 150 validation repertoires were reported in a later analysis to have been generated on the same platform as the approximately 600 first-cohort repertoires.

This table comes from immunoSEQ multiplex PCR, and its TCRdb copy is limited to in-frame clones, with some not included. The table lists about 220,000 clones, 80% to 95% of them singletons. Looked up from germline, CDR1 is SGHNT and CDR2 is YYREEE (reference sequence). The V gene end was trimmed by 0 bases and the J gene end by 7 bases; junction bases not matched to a gene: 4. CDR3 length: 13 amino acids. With regard to this clone: Antigen specificity is unknown.

Findings of the study overall: In vitro confirmation showed a few CMV-associated chains to be CMV antigen specific. Cytomegalovirus status was reportedly diagnosed by the classifier with high specificity and sensitivity.

The source of this sequence is a woman in her late teens or twenties in good health and CMV-seronegative. Sequencing was performed on PBMCs. The V gene is TRBV5-4, the J gene TRBJ2-7; 7 bases line up with TRBD2. CDR3 coding DNA: TGTGCCAGCAGCTTGGCGGGAGGAAGTGAGCAGTACTTC. Protein: CASSLAGGSEQYF. The full variable domain, in which reference TRBV5-4 and TRBJ2-7 provide the parts outside the CDR3, is ETGVTQSPTHLIKTRGQQVTLRCSSQSGHNTVSWYQQALGQGPQFIFQYYREEENGRGNFPPRFSGLQFPNYSSELNVNALELDDSALYLCASSLAGGSEQYFGPGTRLTVT.